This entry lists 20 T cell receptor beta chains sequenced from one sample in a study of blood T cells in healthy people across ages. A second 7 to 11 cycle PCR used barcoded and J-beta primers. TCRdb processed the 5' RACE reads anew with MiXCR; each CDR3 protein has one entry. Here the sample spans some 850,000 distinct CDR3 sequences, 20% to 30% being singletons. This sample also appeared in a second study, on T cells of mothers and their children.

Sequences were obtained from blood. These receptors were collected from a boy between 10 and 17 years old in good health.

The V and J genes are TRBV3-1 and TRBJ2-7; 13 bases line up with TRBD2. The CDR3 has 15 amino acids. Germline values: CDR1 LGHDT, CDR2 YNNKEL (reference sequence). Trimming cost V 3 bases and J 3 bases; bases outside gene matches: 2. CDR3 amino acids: CASSHGTSGVYEQYF. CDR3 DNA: TGTGCCAGCAGCCATGGGACTAGCGGGGTCTACGAGCAGTACTTC.

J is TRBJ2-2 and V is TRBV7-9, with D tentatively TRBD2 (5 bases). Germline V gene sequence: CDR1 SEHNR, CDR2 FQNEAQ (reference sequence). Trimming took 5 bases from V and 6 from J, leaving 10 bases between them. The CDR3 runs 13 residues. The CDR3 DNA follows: TGTGCCAGCAGCAACCAGGAGGCCGGGGAGCTGTTTTTT. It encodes CASSNQEAGELFF.

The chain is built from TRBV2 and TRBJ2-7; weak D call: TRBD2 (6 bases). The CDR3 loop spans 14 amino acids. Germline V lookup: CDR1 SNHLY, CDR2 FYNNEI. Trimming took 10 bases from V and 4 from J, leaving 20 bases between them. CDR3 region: CATREAGRIYEQYF. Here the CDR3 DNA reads TGTGCCACCAGGGAGGCGGGGCGGATTTACGAGCAGTACTTC.

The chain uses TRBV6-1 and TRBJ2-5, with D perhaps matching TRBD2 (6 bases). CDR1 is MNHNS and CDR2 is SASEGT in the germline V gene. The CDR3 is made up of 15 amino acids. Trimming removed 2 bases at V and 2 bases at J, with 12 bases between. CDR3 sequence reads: CASSEYTSTQETQYF. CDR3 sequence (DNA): TGTGCCAGCAGTGAATATACTAGCACTCAAGAGACCCAGTACTTC.

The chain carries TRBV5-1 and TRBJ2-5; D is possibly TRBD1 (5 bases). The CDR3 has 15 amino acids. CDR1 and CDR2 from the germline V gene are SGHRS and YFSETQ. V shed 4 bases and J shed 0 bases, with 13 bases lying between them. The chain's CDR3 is CASSPGAVYQETQYF. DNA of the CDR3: TGCGCCAGCAGCCCTGGGGCCGTGTACCAAGAGACCCAGTACTTC.

The CDR3 loop is CASSLEQITDTQYF. The CDR3 nucleotides read TGCGCCAGCAGCTTGGAACAGATCACAGATACGCAGTATTTT. The rearrangement links TRBV5-1 to TRBJ2-3; D is unresolved. The germline V and J ends were trimmed by 0 bases and 2 bases, with 7 bases remaining between them. This CDR3 contains 14 residues. In germline, CDR1 is SGHRS, CDR2 YFSETQ.

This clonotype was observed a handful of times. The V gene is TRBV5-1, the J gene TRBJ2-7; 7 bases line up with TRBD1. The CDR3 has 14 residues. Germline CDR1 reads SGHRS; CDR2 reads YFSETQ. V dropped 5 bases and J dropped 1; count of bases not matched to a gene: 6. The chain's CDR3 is CASREETGSYEQYF. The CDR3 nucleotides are TGCGCCAGCAGAGAGGAGACAGGGTCCTACGAGCAGTACTTC.

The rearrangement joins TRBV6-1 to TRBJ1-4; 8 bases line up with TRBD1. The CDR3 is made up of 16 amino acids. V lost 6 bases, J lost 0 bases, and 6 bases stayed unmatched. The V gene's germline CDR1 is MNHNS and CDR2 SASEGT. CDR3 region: CASRSTGVATNEKLFF. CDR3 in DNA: TGTGCCAGCAGATCGACAGGGGTGGCAACTAATGAAAAACTGTTTTTT.

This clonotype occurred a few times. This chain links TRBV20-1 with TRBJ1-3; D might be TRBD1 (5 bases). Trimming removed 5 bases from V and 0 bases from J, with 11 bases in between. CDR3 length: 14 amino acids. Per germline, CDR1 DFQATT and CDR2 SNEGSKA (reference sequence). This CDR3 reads CSAHDSLSGNTIYF. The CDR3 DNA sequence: TGCAGTGCTCACGACAGTCTCTCTGGAAACACCATATATTTT.

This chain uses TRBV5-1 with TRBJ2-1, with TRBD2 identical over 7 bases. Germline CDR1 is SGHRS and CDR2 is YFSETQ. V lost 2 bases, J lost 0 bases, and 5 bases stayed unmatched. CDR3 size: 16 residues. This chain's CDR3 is CASSFPTSYSYNEQFF. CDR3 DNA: TGCGCCAGCAGCTTCCCGACTAGCTACTCCTACAATGAGCAGTTCTTC.

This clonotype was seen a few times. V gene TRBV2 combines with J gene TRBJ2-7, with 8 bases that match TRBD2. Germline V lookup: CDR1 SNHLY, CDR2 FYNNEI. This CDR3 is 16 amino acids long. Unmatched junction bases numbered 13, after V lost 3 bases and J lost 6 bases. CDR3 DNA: TGTGCCAGCAGTGACCCCCGGACTAGCCCCTCTCTCGAGCAGTACTTC. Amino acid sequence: CASSDPRTSPSLEQYF. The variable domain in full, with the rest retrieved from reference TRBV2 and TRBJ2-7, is EPEVTQTPSHQVTQMGQEVILRCVPISNHLYFYWYRQILGQKVEFLVSFYNNEISEKSEIFDDQFSVERPDGSNFTLKIRSTKLEDSAMYFCASSDPRTSPSLEQYFGPGTRLTVT.

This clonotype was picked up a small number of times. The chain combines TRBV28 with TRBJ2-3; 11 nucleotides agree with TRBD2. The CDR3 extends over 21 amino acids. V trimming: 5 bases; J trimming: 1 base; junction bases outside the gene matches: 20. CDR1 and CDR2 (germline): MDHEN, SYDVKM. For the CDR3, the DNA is TGTGCCAGCAGTACTCCCTACATTACTAGCGGGGGCCCTCTTCGCACAGATACGCAGTATTTT. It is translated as CASSTPYITSGGPLRTDTQYF. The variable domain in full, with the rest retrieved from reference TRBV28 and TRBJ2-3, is DVKVTQSSRYLVKRTGEKVFLECVQDMDHENMFWYRQDPGLGLRLIYFSYDVKMKEKGDIPEGYSVSREKKERFSLILESASTNQTSMYLCASSTPYITSGGPLRTDTQYFGPGTRLTVL.

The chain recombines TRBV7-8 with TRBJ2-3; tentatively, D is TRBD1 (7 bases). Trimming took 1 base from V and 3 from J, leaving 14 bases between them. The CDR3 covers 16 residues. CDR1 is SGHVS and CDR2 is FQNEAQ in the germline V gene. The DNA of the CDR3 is TGTGCCAGCAGCTTAGGAGGGGGGACAGCAACAGATACGCAGTATTTT. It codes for CASSLGGGTATDTQYF.

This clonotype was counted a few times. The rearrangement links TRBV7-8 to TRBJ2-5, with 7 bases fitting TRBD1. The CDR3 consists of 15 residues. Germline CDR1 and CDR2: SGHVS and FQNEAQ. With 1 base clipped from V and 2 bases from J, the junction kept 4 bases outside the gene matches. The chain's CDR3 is CASSLDRGRQETQYF. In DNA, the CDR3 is TGTGCCAGCAGCTTAGACAGGGGCCGGCAAGAGACCCAGTACTTC.

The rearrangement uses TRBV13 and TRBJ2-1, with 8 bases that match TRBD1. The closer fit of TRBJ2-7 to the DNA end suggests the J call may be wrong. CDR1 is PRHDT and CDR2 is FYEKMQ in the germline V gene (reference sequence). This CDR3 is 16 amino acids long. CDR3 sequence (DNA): TGTGCCAGCAGCTTCCCGGACAGGGATAACTCCTACGAGCAGTACTTC. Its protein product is CASSFPDRDNSYEQYF.

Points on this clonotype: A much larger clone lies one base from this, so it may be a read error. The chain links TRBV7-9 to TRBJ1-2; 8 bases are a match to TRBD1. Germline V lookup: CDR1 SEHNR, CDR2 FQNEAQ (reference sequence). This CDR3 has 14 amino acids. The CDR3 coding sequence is TGTTCCAGCAGCTACGGGACAGGCAACTATGGCTACACCTTC. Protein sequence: CSSSYGTGNYGYTF. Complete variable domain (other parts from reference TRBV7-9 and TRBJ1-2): DTGVSQNPRHKITKRGQNVTFRCDPISEHNRLYWYRQTLGQGPEFLTYFQNEAQLEKSRLLSDRFSAERPKGSFSTLEIQRTEQGDSAMYLCSSSYGTGNYGYTFGSGTRLTVV.

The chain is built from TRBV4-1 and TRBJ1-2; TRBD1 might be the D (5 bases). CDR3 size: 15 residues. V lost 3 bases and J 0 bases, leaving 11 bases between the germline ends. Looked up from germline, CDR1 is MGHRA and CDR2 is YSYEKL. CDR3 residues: CASSHPGWANYGYTF. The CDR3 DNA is TGCGCCAGCAGCCACCCAGGGTGGGCTAACTATGGCTACACCTTC.

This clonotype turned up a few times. The CDR3 here is CASTPQGGGNQPQHF. The CDR3 nucleotides are TGTGCCAGTACCCCACAGGGAGGGGGCAATCAGCCCCAGCATTTT. The chain couples TRBV19 to TRBJ1-5; D is possibly TRBD1 (6 bases). CDR1 is LNHDA, CDR2 SQIVND, per germline (reference sequence). The CDR3 sequence is 15 residues long. V was pared by 7 bases and J by 2 bases, with 15 bases between.

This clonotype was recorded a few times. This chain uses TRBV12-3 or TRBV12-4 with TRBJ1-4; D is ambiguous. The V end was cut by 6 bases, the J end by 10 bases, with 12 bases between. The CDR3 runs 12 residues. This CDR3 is CASRAGDGKLFF. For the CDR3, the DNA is TGTGCCAGCAGAGCCGGGGATGGAAAACTGTTTTTT.

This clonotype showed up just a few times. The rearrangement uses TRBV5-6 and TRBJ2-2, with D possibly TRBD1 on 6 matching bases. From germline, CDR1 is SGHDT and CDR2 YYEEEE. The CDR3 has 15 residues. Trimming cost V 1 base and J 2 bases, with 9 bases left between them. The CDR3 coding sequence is TGTGCCAGCAGCTTGCCAGGGGTAAACACCGGGGAGCTGTTTTTT. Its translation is CASSLPGVNTGELFF.